One and the same sample provided the 29 T cell receptor beta chains below, sequenced in a study of cytomegalovirus exposure and HLA in healthy donors. Clones were read by immunoSEQ multiplex PCR, and TCRdb kept only the in-frame ones, dropping some. The sample holds hundreds of thousands of clones, more than 80% seen once. The sequenced material came from PBMCs. These receptors all come from a woman aged 18 to 35 in good health and CMV-seronegative.

This clone was seen once. This rearrangement joins TRBV29-1 to TRBJ2-1, with D perhaps TRBD1 (6 bases). Germline loops: CDR1 SQVTM, CDR2 ANQGSEA. Trimming removed 0 bases from V and 6 bases from J, with 12 bases in between. This CDR3 region has 14 residues. CDR3 in amino acids: CSVEDRGTLNEQFF. The CDR3 DNA is TGCAGCGTTGAAGACAGGGGTACACTCAATGAGCAGTTCTTC.

This sequence joins TRBV5-6 and TRBJ2-2, with D maybe TRBD1 (6 bases). V lost 3 bases, J lost 1 base, and 22 bases lay in between. The CDR3 covers 19 residues. Germline CDR1 SGHDT, CDR2 YYEEEE. CDR3: CASSWGYVSGHRNTGELFF. In DNA, the CDR3 is TGTGCCAGCAGCTGGGGGTATGTGTCGGGACACCGGAACACCGGGGAGCTGTTTTTT.

This chain links TRBV9 with TRBJ1-2; 7 bases line up with TRBD1. This CDR3 has 13 residues. Looked up from germline, CDR1 is SGDLS and CDR2 is YYNGEE. V trimming: 0 bases; J trimming: 8 bases; junction bases outside the gene matches: 4. The CDR3 spells CASSVVTGEGYTF. In DNA form, the CDR3 reads TGTGCCAGCAGCGTAGTAACAGGGGAAGGCTACACCTTC.

The chain is built from TRBV13 and TRBJ1-6, with 10 positions matching TRBD1. V trimming: 5 bases; J trimming: 5 bases; junction bases outside the gene matches: 9. This CDR3 is built from 17 residues. The germline CDR1 and CDR2 sequences are PRHDT and FYEKMQ (reference sequence). The CDR3 coding sequence is TGTGCCAGCAGCAAAACCTGGGGACAGGGGAATAATTCACCCCTCCACTTT. Its protein product is CASSKTWGQGNNSPLHF.

V and J are TRBV5-1 and TRBJ2-7; 8 positions match TRBD1. This CDR3 has 16 residues. Per the germline V gene, CDR1 is SGHRS and CDR2 is YFSETQ. Trimming removed 4 bases from V and 2 bases from J; junction bases left unmatched: 11. The CDR3 sequence is CASSPGAAGGPYEQYF. The CDR3 nucleotides read TGCGCCAGCAGCCCCGGAGCCGCAGGGGGCCCCTACGAGCAGTACTTC.

In DNA, the CDR3 is TGTGCCAGCAAAAAGGAGGGTTTCACTGAAGCTTTCTTT. Translation: CASKKEGFTEAFF. This rearrangement joins TRBV14 to TRBJ1-1; D unresolved. Germline CDR1 is SGHDN and CDR2 is FVKESK. The ends were cut back, 7 bases at V and 4 bases at J, with 13 bases in the middle. This CDR3 region has 13 residues. Based on the CDR3 plus reference TRBV14 and TRBJ1-1, the full variable domain is EAGVTQFPSHSVIEKGQTVTLRCDPISGHDNLYWYRRVMGKEIKFLLHFVKESKQDESGMPNNRFLAERTGGTYSTLKVQPAELEDSGVYFCASKKEGFTEAFFGQGTRLTVV.

The V gene is TRBV20-1, the J gene TRBJ1-2; possibly TRBD1 for D (5 bases). This CDR3 spans 11 amino acids. Trimming took 5 bases from V and 5 from J, leaving 9 bases between them. Per germline, CDR1 DFQATT and CDR2 SNEGSKA (reference sequence). CDR3 amino acids: CSAFTGYGYTF. The DNA of the CDR3 is TGCAGTGCTTTTACAGGTTATGGCTACACCTTC.

This clone was observed once. V gene TRBV13 combines with J gene TRBJ2-7, with TRBD1 identical over 7 bases. J gave up 10 bases and V 5 bases, and 8 bases lay outside the gene matches. CDR1 and CDR2 (germline): PRHDT, FYEKMQ (reference sequence). This CDR3 has 12 amino acids. CDR3 sequence reads: CASSQLTGEQYF. The CDR3 DNA is TGTGCCAGCAGCCAATTAACAGGGGAACAGTACTTC.

The chain is built from TRBV7-9 and TRBJ2-2; 9 positions agree with TRBD2. CDR3 length: 15 residues. The J segment lost 4 bases and the V segment lost 0 bases, leaving 0 bases of the junction unmatched. CDR1 and CDR2 (germline): SEHNR, FQNEAQ (reference sequence). CDR3: CASSLASGGTGELFF. CDR3 nucleotides: TGTGCCAGCAGCTTAGCTAGCGGGGGCACCGGGGAGCTGTTTTTT.

This rearrangement joins TRBV5-1 to TRBJ1-1, with D possibly matching TRBD1 (6 bases). The CDR3 contains 16 residues. Germline values: CDR1 SGHRS, CDR2 YFSETQ. V was pared by 0 bases and J by 1 base, with 13 bases between. In DNA form, the CDR3 reads TGCGCCAGCAGCTTGGCCTCGAACAGGGCGAACACTGAAGCTTTCTTT. This sequence encodes CASSLASNRANTEAFF.

A word on this clone: The sample has other DNA sequences that encode this CDR3 too. The chain combines TRBV6-6 with TRBJ2-5; D uncertain. The CDR3 covers 11 residues. Germline lookup yields CDR1 MNHNY and CDR2 SVGAGI (reference sequence). Trimming pared 2 bases from V and 5 bases from J, leaving 3 bases between. This chain's CDR3 is CASSYLETQYF. The DNA of the CDR3 is TGTGCCAGCAGTTACCTGGAGACCCAGTACTTC.

The chain uses TRBV2 and TRBJ1-6; 8 bases agree with TRBD1. The CDR3 is 17 residues long. Germline V CDR1 and CDR2: SNHLY, FYNNEI. The V and J ends lost 2 bases and 3 bases, in that order; junction bases with no gene match: 6. CDR3 protein: CASSEYGQGNYNSPLHF. In nucleotides, the CDR3 is TGTGCCAGCAGTGAATATGGACAGGGAAACTATAATTCACCCCTCCACTTT.

V is TRBV9 and J is TRBJ2-2; 11 positions match TRBD1. V gave up 9 bases and J gave up 5 bases; unmatched junction bases: 6. The CDR3 is 14 amino acids. The germline V gene has CDR1 SGDLS and CDR2 YYNGEE. This CDR3 reads CATQGQGGTGELFF. The CDR3 bases are TGTGCCACCCAGGGACAGGGGGGAACCGGGGAGCTGTTTTTT.

The rearrangement links TRBV6-4 to TRBJ1-2; the match to TRBD1 covers 10 bases. J was trimmed by 2 bases and V by 6 bases; bases with no gene match: 3. The CDR3 is made up of 14 amino acids. Germline assignment: CDR1 MRHNA and CDR2 SNTAGT. The CDR3 coding sequence is TGTGCCAGCAGGGAGGGACAGGGGAACTATGGCTACACCTTC. Amino acid sequence: CASREGQGNYGYTF.

The chain uses TRBV30 and TRBJ2-3; 7 bases are shared with TRBD1. This CDR3 has 13 residues. Germline assignment: CDR1 GTSNPN and CDR2 SVGIG (reference sequence). V lost 2 bases to trimming and J lost 3 bases; unmatched junction nucleotides: 2. The DNA of the CDR3 is TGTGCCTGGAGTACAGGGGAGACAGATACGCAGTATTTT. Translation gives CAWSTGETDTQYF. Together with reference TRBV30 and TRBJ2-3, the CDR3 gives the full variable domain: SQTIHQWPATLVQPVGSPLSLECTVEGTSNPNLYWYRQAAGRGLQLLFYSVGIGQISSEVPQNLSASRPQDRQFILSSKKLLLSDSGFYLCAWSTGETDTQYFGPGTRLTVL.

DNA of the CDR3: TGTGCCAGTAGTTCTAAGCGGGGGGTGTACAATGAGCAGTTCTTC. Protein sequence: CASSSKRGVYNEQFF. V usage is TRBV19 and J usage is TRBJ2-1; 9 bases align to TRBD2. CDR1 LNHDA and CDR2 SQIVND come from the germline V gene (reference sequence). The V gene end was trimmed by 5 bases and the J gene end by 4 bases; junction bases not matched to a gene: 6. The CDR3 is 15 amino acids.

Here the CDR3 DNA reads TGTGCCAGCACCCCGTATAGGACAGGGATCCACGAGCAGTACTTC. This gives the protein CASTPYRTGIHEQYF. V gene TRBV6-5 combines with J gene TRBJ2-7, with 8 bases identical to TRBD1. CDR3 length: 15 amino acids. Losses at the gene ends were 7 bases for V and 5 bases for J; bases not matched to a gene: 13. Germline CDR1 and CDR2: MNHEY and SVGAGI.

The chain employs TRBV4-1 and TRBJ2-3; 10 bases fit TRBD2. With V trimmed by 2 bases and J by 5 bases, 4 bases remained unmatched. The CDR3 is made up of 15 amino acids. The germline V gene encodes CDR1 MGHRA and CDR2 YSYEKL. This chain's CDR3 is CASSQPRLAGDTQYF. For the CDR3, the DNA is TGCGCCAGCAGCCAACCACGACTAGCGGGAGATACGCAGTATTTT.

V is TRBV11-2 and J is TRBJ1-2; D ambiguous. V was trimmed by 4 bases and J by 6 bases, leaving 15 bases between them. The germline gives CDR1 SGHAT, CDR2 FQNNGV. The CDR3 length is 14 residues. The CDR3 DNA reads TGTGCCAGCAGCTCCCGTCCCAGGACTAATGGCTACACCTTC. Translating gives CASSSRPRTNGYTF.

The chain links TRBV4-1 to TRBJ1-1, with D perhaps TRBD1 (5 bases). The CDR3 consists of 13 residues. V lost 1 base to trimming and J lost 8 bases, with 11 bases between them. Germline CDR1 and CDR2: MGHRA and YSYEKL. The CDR3 bases are TGCGCCAGCAGCCAAGTTGGGGCTGGAGAAGCTTTCTTT. Translating it yields CASSQVGAGEAFF.

The chain uses TRBV6-1 and TRBJ2-1; D gene unclear. The V end was cut by 6 bases, the J end by 12 bases, with 9 bases between. The V gene's germline CDR1 is MNHNS and CDR2 SASEGT. This CDR3 comprises 10 residues. The CDR3: CASSAYGQFF. CDR3 DNA: TGTGCCAGCAGCGCATACGGGCAGTTCTTC.

The rearrangement uses TRBV6-5 and TRBJ2-1, with D possibly TRBD2 on 6 matching bases. The germline CDR1 and CDR2 sequences are MNHEY and SVGAGI. The length of the CDR3 is 14 residues. Trimming removed 5 bases from V and 4 bases from J, with 12 bases in between. The CDR3 sequence is CASSIRDSYNEQFF. DNA of the CDR3: TGTGCCAGCAGTATCCGGGACTCATACAATGAGCAGTTCTTC.

The V gene is TRBV7-5, the J gene TRBJ2-7; TRBD1, the D gene given by the table, was not confirmed from the DNA. TRBV7-5 is listed as a pseudogene. This CDR3 spans 15 amino acids. CDR3 DNA: TGTGTCAGAAGCCTCCCCGGGACAGGGGGATACGAGCAGTACTTC. This codes for CVRSLPGTGGYEQYF.

This clone has more than one count but fewer than ten. CDR3 in amino acids: CASSPASGEVYGYTF. CDR3 DNA sequence: TGTGCCAGCAGCCCAGCGAGTGGGGAGGTCTATGGCTACACCTTC. The gene calls are TRBV7-6 and TRBJ1-2; D is uncertain. Trimming took off 5 bases at V and 4 bases at J, with 17 bases between the two ends. The CDR3 length is 15 residues. In germline, CDR1 is SGHVS, CDR2 FNYEAQ.

This clone has just a few counts. The J gene is TRBJ1-5, the V gene TRBV2, with a weak D call TRBD1 (6 bases). Germline V gene lookup returns CDR1 SNHLY and CDR2 FYNNEI. CDR3 size: 14 residues. Between the trimmed V and J ends, which lost 7 bases and 6 bases, there was a span of 16 bases. The CDR3 DNA reads TGTGCCAGCAACGTCGGGGGGCCGGGTCAGCCCCAGCATTTT. Translation gives CASNVGGPGQPQHF.

The rearrangement uses TRBV29-1 and TRBJ2-3, with 16 bases identical to TRBD2. Trimming removed 6 bases from V and 8 bases from J; junction bases left unmatched: 5. Germline values: CDR1 SQVTM, CDR2 ANQGSEA. CDR3 length: 14 residues. The chain's CDR3 is CSVGLAGGQRTQYF. In DNA, the CDR3 is TGCAGCGTGGGACTAGCGGGGGGGCAACGTACGCAGTATTTT.

The J gene is TRBJ2-3, the V gene TRBV7-9, with 10 bases aligning to TRBD1. The CDR3 totals 16 residues. In germline, CDR1 is SEHNR, CDR2 FQNEAQ (reference sequence). Unmatched junction bases numbered 7, after V lost 4 bases and J lost 3 bases. The CDR3 DNA follows: TGTGCCAGCAGCTCACTCCGGGACAGGGGTACAGATACGCAGTATTTT. Protein: CASSSLRDRGTDTQYF.

The chain employs TRBV10-3 and TRBJ2-2; unclear D gene. Germline CDR1 ENHRY, CDR2 SYGVKD. The CDR3 consists of 14 residues. The V and J ends lost 2 bases and 4 bases respectively, with 8 bases between them. Here the CDR3 DNA reads TGTGCCATCAGTGAGACAGATACCACCGGGGAGCTGTTTTTT. As protein: CAISETDTTGELFF.

The V call is TRBV19, the J call TRBJ2-2, with D possibly being TRBD2 (6 bases). Deletions cut 3 bases from V and 6 bases from J, with 8 bases between. Germline V gene sequence: CDR1 LNHDA, CDR2 SQIVND (reference sequence). CDR3 length: 13 residues. The CDR3 DNA sequence: TGTGCCAGTAGTATGGAGGGCCCCGGGGAGCTGTTTTTT. Protein product: CASSMEGPGELFF. Full variable domain (outside the CDR3, taken from reference TRBV19 and TRBJ2-2): DGGITQSPKYLFRKEGQNVTLSCEQNLNHDAMYWYRQDPGQGLRLIYYSQIVNDFQKGDIAEGYSVSREKKESFPLTVTSAQKNPTAFYLCASSMEGPGELFFGEGSRLTVL.